The next 24 T cell receptor beta chains were all read from a single sample in a study of T cell repertoires in cytomegalovirus infection. TCRdb itself ran the reads through MiXCR, one entry per CDR3 protein. The sample records about 230,000 distinct CDR3 sequences, approximately 22% being singletons. Sequencing input: CD8+ T cells from PBMCs. All receptors derive from a human donor in good health (CMV status not recorded). Some clones in this sample may be carry-over from other donors' samples.

This clonotype was seen a handful of times. This chain uses TRBV7-9 with TRBJ1-1, with TRBD1 as a possible D gene (5 bases). This CDR3 is built from 13 residues. Germline V gene sequence: CDR1 SEHNR, CDR2 FQNEAQ (reference sequence). Trimming pared 5 bases from V and 7 bases from J, leaving 14 bases between. DNA for the CDR3: TGTGCCAGCAGCCCCAGGACAAGCTTTGAAGCTTTCTTT. It encodes CASSPRTSFEAFF.

This chain joins TRBV20-1 and TRBJ2-2, with D possibly TRBD2 on 5 matching bases. Germline lookup yields CDR1 DFQATT and CDR2 SNEGSKA (reference sequence). Trimming took 0 bases from V and 6 from J, leaving 5 bases between them. This CDR3 region has 12 residues. DNA of the CDR3: TGCAGTGCTAGAGAAGCGGCCGGGGAGCTGTTTTTT. It codes for CSAREAAGELFF.

The rearrangement links TRBV29-1 to TRBJ1-2, with no clear D. The ends were cut back, 5 bases at V and 5 bases at J, with 9 bases in the middle. The CDR3 runs to 11 residues. From germline, CDR1 is SQVTM and CDR2 ANQGSEA. The CDR3 reads CSVFSQYGYTF. CDR3 in DNA: TGCAGCGTTTTTTCGCAATATGGCTACACCTTC.

This clonotype was observed a few times. The V gene is TRBV25-1, the J gene TRBJ2-3; D gene ambiguous. The V and J ends lost 1 base and 0 bases respectively, with 11 bases between them. Germline V lookup: CDR1 MGHDK, CDR2 SYGVNS. The CDR3 is 16 residues long. CDR3 in DNA: TGTGCCAGCAGTGAATTAGGCAGCTCTAGCACAGATACGCAGTATTTT. Translating it yields CASSELGSSSTDTQYF. Combining the CDR3 with reference TRBV25-1 and TRBJ2-3 gives the whole variable domain EADIYQTPRYLVIGTGKKITLECSQTMGHDKMYWYQQDPGMELHLIHYSYGVNSTEKGDLSSESTVSRIRTEHFPLTLESARPSHTSQYLCASSELGSSSTDTQYFGPGTRLTVL.

The gene calls are TRBV4-1 and TRBJ2-2, with D uncertain. The CDR3 loop spans 14 amino acids. CDR1 and CDR2 from the germline V gene are MGHRA and YSYEKL. Trimming removed 0 bases at V and 7 bases at J, with 9 bases between. The CDR3 protein is CASSQDSAGGELFF. The CDR3, as DNA: TGCGCCAGCAGCCAAGATTCGGCCGGCGGGGAGCTGTTTTTT.

The V call is TRBV7-6, the J call TRBJ2-1; the D is unclear. The CDR3 runs 13 residues. V was pared by 1 base and J by 7 bases, with 8 bases between. The V gene's germline CDR1 is SGHVS and CDR2 FNYEAQ. The CDR3 DNA reads as TGTGCCAGCAGCTTAGTCGTACGGAATGAGCAGTTCTTC. It codes for CASSLVVRNEQFF. The variable domain in full, with the rest retrieved from reference TRBV7-6 and TRBJ2-1, is GAGVSQSPRYKVTKRGQDVALRCDPISGHVSLYWYRQALGQGPEFLTYFNYEAQQDKSGLPNDRFSAERPEGSISTLTIQRTEQRDSAMYRCASSLVVRNEQFFGPGTRLTVL.

This clonotype was recorded a few times. The chain couples TRBV28 to TRBJ2-7; D could derive from TRBD1 or TRBD2 (5 bases each). Germline CDR1 and CDR2: MDHEN and SYDVKM. CDR3 length: 15 amino acids. The germline V and J ends were trimmed by 7 bases and 2 bases, with 18 bases remaining between them. The CDR3 region is CASTQDGAVPYEQYF. The CDR3 bases are TGTGCCAGCACCCAAGACGGGGCGGTCCCCTACGAGCAGTACTTC.

This clonotype occurred a few times. The gene calls are TRBV20-1 and TRBJ2-3; D gene ambiguous. In germline, CDR1 is DFQATT, CDR2 SNEGSKA (reference sequence). Deletions cut 6 bases from V and 5 bases from J, with 9 bases between. This CDR3 is 11 amino acids long. CDR3 loop: CSAPLGDTQYF. In DNA, the CDR3 is TGCAGTGCCCCGCTCGGAGATACGCAGTATTTT.

In this sample, this clonotype turned up a few times. For the CDR3, the DNA is TGTGCCAGCAGAAGACTAGCGGGGGGCACAGATACGCAGTATTTT. This sequence encodes CASRRLAGGTDTQYF. V usage is TRBV6-8 and J usage is TRBJ2-3, with 12 bases aligning to TRBD2. The CDR3 extends over 15 amino acids. V was pared by 6 bases and J by 1 base, with 2 bases of the junction left unmatched. CDR1 is MNHGY and CDR2 is SAAAGT in the germline V gene.

J is TRBJ2-3 and V is TRBV25-1; 9 nucleotides agree with TRBD2. The CDR3 is made up of 18 amino acids. Trimming took 2 bases from V and 4 from J; bases not matched to a gene: 13. From germline, CDR1 is MGHDK and CDR2 SYGVNS. CDR3 sequence reads: CASSEKGWSGTSPDTQYF. The CDR3 DNA reads as TGTGCCAGCAGTGAAAAAGGGTGGAGCGGGACTAGCCCAGATACGCAGTATTTT.

The sample holds a few counts of this clonotype. The chain recombines TRBV20-1 with TRBJ2-1, with 8 positions matching TRBD1. Germline V gene data show CDR1 as DFQATT and CDR2 as SNEGSKA (reference sequence). The length of the CDR3 is 15 residues. V shed 0 bases and J 8 bases; nucleotides not matched to a gene: 9. For the CDR3, the DNA is TGCAGTGCTAGAGATCGGCAGGGGGCTTCGTATGAGCAGTTCTTC. Protein: CSARDRQGASYEQFF.

This clonotype was seen a few times. The J gene is TRBJ2-3, the V gene TRBV7-6; weak D call: TRBD2 (6 bases). The V end lost 6 bases, the J end lost 1 base, and 8 bases lay between the germline ends. The CDR3 length is 13 residues. Germline values: CDR1 SGHVS, CDR2 FNYEAQ. The CDR3 DNA follows: TGTGCCAGCAGGACGGGAGGCACAGATACGCAGTATTTT. This gives the protein CASRTGGTDTQYF. Looking up the rest from reference TRBV7-6 and TRBJ2-3 gives the full variable domain: GAGVSQSPRYKVTKRGQDVALRCDPISGHVSLYWYRQALGQGPEFLTYFNYEAQQDKSGLPNDRFSAERPEGSISTLTIQRTEQRDSAMYRCASRTGGTDTQYFGPGTRLTVL.

This clonotype appeared a few times. The chain employs TRBV12-3 or TRBV12-4 and TRBJ2-2; D unclear. The V gene lost 0 bases and the J gene lost 1 base, with 12 bases spanning the gap. CDR3 length: 17 residues. The CDR3 DNA follows: TGTGCCAGCAGTTTAGCTCCCCCCCCCGAGAACACCGGGGAGCTGTTTTTT. Encoded protein: CASSLAPPPENTGELFF.

V and J are TRBV6-5 and TRBJ1-4, with 8 bases matching TRBD1. This CDR3 contains 15 residues. V lost 4 bases and J lost 8; bases outside the gene matches: 9. CDR1 and CDR2 from the germline V gene are MNHEY and SVGAGI. CDR3 amino acids: CASSFQGAQGEKLFF. The CDR3 DNA reads as TGTGCCAGCAGTTTCCAGGGGGCGCAGGGAGAAAAACTGTTTTTT.

The chain is built from TRBV20-1 and TRBJ2-3; D unresolved. Trimming removed 6 bases at V and 4 bases at J, with 11 bases between. Germline assignment: CDR1 DFQATT and CDR2 SNEGSKA (reference sequence). This CDR3 has 12 amino acids. CDR3 residues: CSAPPRPDTQYF. Here the CDR3 DNA reads TGCAGTGCGCCTCCACGCCCAGATACGCAGTATTTT.

This chain joins TRBV12-3 or TRBV12-4 and TRBJ1-1; no definite D call. This CDR3 spans 12 amino acids. The ends were cut back, 3 bases at V and 7 bases at J, with 9 bases in the middle. CDR3 sequence: CASSLRTGEAFF. The CDR3, as DNA: TGTGCCAGCAGTTTGAGGACCGGTGAAGCTTTCTTT.

In this sample, this clonotype turned up a few times. The rearrangement uses TRBV12-3 or TRBV12-4 and TRBJ1-1; D unclear. Trimming removed 6 bases at V and 6 bases at J, with 17 bases between. The CDR3 has 14 residues. The CDR3 sequence is CASSPDGYGAEAFF. DNA of the CDR3: TGTGCCAGCAGCCCCGATGGGTATGGCGCTGAAGCTTTCTTT.

The chain uses TRBV28 and TRBJ2-1, with 13 nucleotides matching TRBD2. The V gene's germline CDR1 is MDHEN and CDR2 SYDVKM. Trimming cost V 5 bases and J 7 bases; bases outside gene matches: 8. This CDR3 is built from 16 residues. The CDR3 reads CASSTPGTSGDNEQFF. The CDR3 DNA follows: TGTGCCAGCAGTACCCCCGGGACTAGCGGGGATAATGAGCAGTTCTTC.

This clonotype has just a few counts. The V and J genes are TRBV28 and TRBJ2-7; D possibly corresponds to TRBD2 (5 bases). The V and J ends lost 3 bases and 9 bases respectively, with 9 bases between them. CDR3 size: 11 residues. Per germline, CDR1 MDHEN and CDR2 SYDVKM. The chain's CDR3 is CASSFGVGQYF. CDR3 DNA sequence: TGTGCCAGCAGTTTCGGGGTTGGGCAGTACTTC.

This clonotype was detected a few times. CDR3 sequence (DNA): TGTGCCAGCAGTTCGATTCTCCGGGGGCTTCAGCCCCAGCATTTT. Protein: CASSSILRGLQPQHF. This sequence joins TRBV28 and TRBJ1-5; D is perhaps TRBD1 (6 bases). The CDR3 is 15 residues long. Germline V gene lookup returns CDR1 MDHEN and CDR2 SYDVKM. V was cut by 4 bases and J by 6 bases, with 16 bases left in between.

This clonotype was picked up many times. The V and J genes are TRBV7-8 and TRBJ2-1; 12 bases are shared with TRBD2. The CDR3 loop spans 15 amino acids. V was pared by 4 bases and J by 6 bases, with 4 bases of the junction left unmatched. Looked up from germline, CDR1 is SGHVS and CDR2 is FQNEAQ. In nucleotides, the CDR3 is TGTGCCAGCAGCTCGCTAGCGGGGGGGCTCAATGAGCAGTTCTTC. This sequence encodes CASSSLAGGLNEQFF.

This clonotype has more than one count but fewer than ten. The chain joins TRBV27 to TRBJ2-2, with unresolved D. There are 12 residues in the CDR3. Trimming left V 6 bases short and J 7 bases short, with 9 bases between. CDR1 is MNHEY, CDR2 SMNVEV, per germline (reference sequence). The CDR3 coding sequence is TGTGCCAGCAGCCTCCCACACGGGGAGCTGTTTTTT. Its protein product is CASSLPHGELFF.

This clonotype was counted many times. The CDR3 sequence: CASSIAGVDTQYF. CDR3 DNA sequence: TGTGCCAGCAGTATCGCGGGGGTGGATACGCAGTATTTT. The J gene is TRBJ2-3, the V gene TRBV7-2; 7 bases fit TRBD2. V was clipped by 6 bases and J by 6 bases; unmatched bases: 6. The CDR3 spans 13 residues. Germline CDR1 reads SGHTA; CDR2 reads FQGNSA.

This clonotype has at least ten counts. J is TRBJ2-5 and V is TRBV2, with TRBD1 matching over 7 bases. The CDR3 is made up of 16 amino acids. The ends lost 0 bases at V and 1 base at J; junction bases unmatched: 5. Germline V gene sequence: CDR1 SNHLY, CDR2 FYNNEI. CDR3 coding DNA: TGTGCCAGCAGTGAAGCGCTTAGGGGGCCCCAAGAGACCCAGTACTTC. Translation gives CASSEALRGPQETQYF. Looking up the rest from reference TRBV2 and TRBJ2-5 gives the full variable domain: EPEVTQTPSHQVTQMGQEVILRCVPISNHLYFYWYRQILGQKVEFLVSFYNNEISEKSEIFDDQFSVERPDGSNFTLKIRSTKLEDSAMYFCASSEALRGPQETQYFGPGTRLLVL.